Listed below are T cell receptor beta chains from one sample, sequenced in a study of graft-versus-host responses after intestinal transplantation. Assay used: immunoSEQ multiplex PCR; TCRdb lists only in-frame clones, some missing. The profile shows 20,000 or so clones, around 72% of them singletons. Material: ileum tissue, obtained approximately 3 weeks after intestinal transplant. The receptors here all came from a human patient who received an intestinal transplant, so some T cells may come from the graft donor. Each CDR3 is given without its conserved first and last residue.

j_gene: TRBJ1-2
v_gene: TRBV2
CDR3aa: ASNSPRQFAYGYT

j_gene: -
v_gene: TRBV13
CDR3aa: ASSSQGHLFEQY

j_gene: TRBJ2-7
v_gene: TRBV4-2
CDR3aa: ASSQESGIFYEQY

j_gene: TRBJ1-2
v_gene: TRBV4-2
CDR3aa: ASSQPISREASYT

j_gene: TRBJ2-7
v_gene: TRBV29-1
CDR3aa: SVETGQGYEQY

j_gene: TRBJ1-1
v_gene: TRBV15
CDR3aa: ATSRGDRGLREIEAF

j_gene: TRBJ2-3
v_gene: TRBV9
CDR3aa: ASSVRTSGRFLDTQY

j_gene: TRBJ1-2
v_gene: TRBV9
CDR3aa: ASSARGYT

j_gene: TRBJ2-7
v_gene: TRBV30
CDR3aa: AWGLGLYEQY

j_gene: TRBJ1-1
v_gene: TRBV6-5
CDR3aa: ASSYGQGMWTEAF